This TCR beta chain was found in a study of cytomegalovirus exposure and HLA in healthy donors (dated by TCRdb to 2017 to 2019). Study-level background: In an earlier analysis of approximately 640 of the donors, 276 Gb of sequence data and about 110 million unique TCR beta sequences from about 179 million T cells were reported. An early release covering 550 to 700 HLA-typed donors comprised approximately 290 gigabases of sequencing data and around 80 million unique TCR sequences. Of the roughly 390 genotyped donors, more than 75% were placed in the genetic ancestry cluster associated with self-reported Caucasian donors. The study aimed to test whether signatures of past pathogen exposure could be identified by cataloging public T cell receptors. Using immunosequencing, the study profiled T cell repertoires from about 620 subjects and related those repertoires to cytomegalovirus serostatus. Along with the 666-subject first cohort, a separate validation cohort of over a hundred different subjects was used. To predict cytomegalovirus infection status, the study combined high-throughput TCR immunosequencing, statistical association of individual TCRs with disease status, and machine learning. A later analysis re-analyzed previously published TCR beta repertoires from 660 or so donors and added high-resolution HLA genotyping to study TCR occurrence patterns. In the later analysis, no new phenotypic data were used to find candidate immune exposures; instead, reliance was placed on TCR beta sequences and their occurrence across donors. An earlier analysis of some 500 of the donors applied high-throughput TCR beta sequencing to assess whether each TCR beta V gene segment acted as functional or pseudogenic. Donor age, sex, ethnicity and CMV serostatus were compiled together with the repertoire data. Genome-wide SNP genotypes for about 65% of the 666 donors were used in a later genetic analysis, which treated that subset as a discovery cohort. Every discovery cohort repertoire had been produced on one sequencing platform. HLA typing covered class I and class II loci at four-digit resolution. The number of donors typed differed by locus, with 629-630 for A, B, C, DRB1 and DQB1, roughly 550 for DQA1, over 600 for DPA1, and around 430 for DPB1. Because of strong linkage in the cohort, roughly five DR-DQ haplotypes were treated as single units for association and clustering. On average, around 200,000 unique TCR beta nucleotide sequences were sequenced per donor among about 400 genotyped donors of the cohort, with roughly a sixth of those sequences being non-productive. The research as a whole found: An association between a missense DCLRE1C variant and V-gene and J-gene trimming of TCR beta chains was found in a later genetic analysis and replicated in an independent cohort. In a later analysis, TCR association rates were found to vary across HLA loci, with the most associated TCRs seen for DRB1 alleles and the fewest for HLA-C alleles. In vitro tests confirmed that a few of the cytomegalovirus-associated TCR beta chains recognize cytomegalovirus antigens. In a later genetic analysis, fewer N-insertions in productive TCRs were reported among donors in an Asian-associated ancestry cluster than the roughly 640-donor mean. HLA typing was unavailable for some donors at each locus, so association tests used only the typed subset. In an earlier analysis of approximately 590 of the donors, most TCR beta V segments appeared in productive rearrangements about 87% or about 30% of the time, broadly matching IMGT annotations. The sequencing pipeline was judged likely to have produced a cluster of highly shared sequence variants as a technical artifact. The presence/absence analyses assumed that sequencing depth was roughly uniform across donors, and that assumption may not be true. In the study, approximately 150 TCR beta chains were listed as associated with cytomegalovirus. Linkage disequilibrium might explain the correlated functional status among segregating V segments, but an unknown experimental factor could not be excluded. A further reported finding was that TCR beta sequences accurately predicted the HLA-A and HLA-B alleles for most subjects in the first cohort. Most TCR sequences were observed very rarely across donors, whereas some public TCRs were present in many individuals. In both the original and validation cohorts, the classifier was reported to diagnose cytomegalovirus status with high specificity and sensitivity. Several of the top co-occurrence clusters appeared to be linked to parvovirus B19, influenza, CMV and Epstein-Barr virus, according to a later analysis. Assigning TCR associations to individual alleles was difficult when HLA alleles, especially DR and DQ, strongly co-occurred. In a later analysis, about 17,000 TCR beta sequences were associated with specific HLA alleles at a false discovery rate of 0.05. In a later analysis, HLA-associated TCR beta chains showed more clonal expansion and lower generation probabilities than non-associated chains that were equally common. Because the 87-base-pair reads could not distinguish some IMGT-functional V segments, including TRBV6-2 and TRBV6-3, those segments were excluded. A later analysis found that most CMV-associated TCR beta chains appeared HLA-restricted, with HLA associations seemingly driven largely by CMV exposure. Because counts were too low, about 18 rarely observed V segments, including chromosome 9 orphons, were excluded from the earlier analysis of several hundred of the donors. It was suggested by the authors that the approach could potentially be generalized to other disease states and immunological phenotypes. Immune exposure information for the cohort was limited to CMV serostatus. Only TCR beta chains were sequenced in this cohort, and the absence of alpha or paired-chain data limited detectable features.

In its sample, this clone was seen once. This receptor's antigen is unknown. Qualities for individual bases were not recorded, and no much larger clone is one base off. The CDR3 measures 13 amino acids from cysteine to phenylalanine. The read is trimmed to its CDR3 DNA, 39 bases read in frame from base 1. The germline V gene sets CDR1 to SGDLS and CDR2 to YYNGEE. To prepare the library, the immunoSEQ multiplex PCR assay was applied. For the multiplex PCR, a mixture combining 60 forward primers for TCR Vbeta segments and 13 reverse primers for TCR Jbeta segments was used. The CDR3 region of rearranged TCR beta genes was amplified from genomic DNA by a multiplex PCR assay. The amplified TCR beta libraries were sequenced on the Illumina HiSeq System as 87-base-pair reads. As for the original processing: A later analysis counted around 72 million unique TCR beta chains across the 600 to 850 repertoires, and around 12 million of these chains were shared by at least two donors. To remove PCR and sequencing errors, raw reads were error-corrected and collapsed into unique sequences using a nearest-neighbor algorithm that merged closely related sequences. Alignment of CDR3 sequences to IMGT reference sequences was used to assign V, D and J gene segments. For a sequence to be retained, a match of at least six nucleotides was required to both a V gene segment and a J gene segment. Rearrangements were called productive when the CDR3 lacked stop codons and stayed in frame with V and J; all others were non-productive. CDR3 was defined by IMGT convention, running from the second conserved V-encoded cysteine to the conserved J-encoded phenylalanine. The earlier analysis of some 550 of the donors excluded any sequence lacking an unambiguous match to a single V gene segment. An earlier analysis of 587 of the donors called V segments functional above 56.7% productive rearrangements and segregating when the between-donor standard deviation exceeded 5%. To diagnose cytomegalovirus status from the catalog of TCR beta chain sequences, a statistical classification framework was built. V and J gene assignment, in a later analysis, came from comparing TCR nucleotide sequences with IMGT/GENE-DB human TR gene sequences. In a later analysis, CDR3 sequences and most-parsimonious VDJ recombination scenarios were assigned using the TCRdist pipeline. In a later analysis, each TCR beta chain was defined by its CDR3 amino acid sequence together with its V-gene family, and reads lacking a unique V-gene family were excluded. To address suspected cross-contamination and a sequencing artifact, a later analysis removed a few hundred highly shared, low-generation-probability nucleotide sequences. In a later analysis, a clonal expansion index was calculated for each public chain from normalized within-repertoire ranks of inferred template counts. In a later analysis, generation probabilities were computed with a VDJ recombination model fitted to out-of-frame rearrangements, and the resulting probabilities were checked against IGoR. In a later analysis, TCR-TCR, TCR-HLA and TCR-CMV co-occurrence was scored with hypergeometric tests, and a repertoire-size bias correction was applied to TCR pairs. False discovery rates were estimated in a later analysis by permuting HLA or CMV assignments 20 times. In a later analysis, co-occurring TCRs were grouped with DBSCAN, and TCRdist sequence similarity was added when clustering was performed within HLA-allele-positive subsets. For co-occurrence clustering, repertoires with fewer than 30,000 or more than 120,000 public chains were excluded, along with 4 to 6 repertoires with anomalous nucleotide sharing. Held by TCRdb, this immuneACCESS table contains in-frame sequences only and omits some clones. Under half of the omission traces to an unresolved V gene where checked; the cause of the rest is unknown. That table gives V, J and clone size, and the DNA gave D and trimming. In this sample the table shows about 82,000 clones, around 77% of which occur a single time. The ten largest clones add up to about 3.5% of the sample.

The cohort comprised hundreds of healthy bone marrow donors. At the time of sampling, all cohort members were nominally healthy, though unrecorded immune exposures were likely present. The donor tested CMV seronegative, placing the donor among the 350 to 400 seronegative members of the cohort. Every donor gave a peripheral blood sample, and the peripheral blood mononuclear cells from that sample were used for TCR beta sequencing. Genomic DNA extraction from the blood cell samples was performed with the Qiagen DNeasy Blood Extraction Kit. The rearranged segments are TRBV9 and TRBJ2-5; possibly the D gene is TRBD1, per 6 matching bases. The tail of the sequence fits TRBJ2-7 better, so the J call may be wrong. This receptor was taken from a man aged 45-65 years in good health and CMV-seronegative. The material sequenced was PBMCs. CDR3 region: CASSVAPGAEQYF. The nucleotide sequence reads as follows: TGTGCCAGCAGCGTAGCTCCAGGGGCCGAGCAGTACTTC.